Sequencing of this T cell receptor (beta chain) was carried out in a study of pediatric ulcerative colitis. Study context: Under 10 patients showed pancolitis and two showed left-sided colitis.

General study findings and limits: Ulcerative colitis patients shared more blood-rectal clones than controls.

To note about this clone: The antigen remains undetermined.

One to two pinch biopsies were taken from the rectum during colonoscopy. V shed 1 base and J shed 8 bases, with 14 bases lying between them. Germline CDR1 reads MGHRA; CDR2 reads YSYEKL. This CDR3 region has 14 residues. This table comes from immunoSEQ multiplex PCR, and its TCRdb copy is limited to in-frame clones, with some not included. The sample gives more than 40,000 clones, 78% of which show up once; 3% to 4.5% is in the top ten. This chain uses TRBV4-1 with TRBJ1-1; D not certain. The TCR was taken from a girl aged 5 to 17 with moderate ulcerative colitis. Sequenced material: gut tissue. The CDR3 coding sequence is TGCGCCAGCAGCCAAGGATTCAGTCTAGGGGAAGCTTTCTTT. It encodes CASSQGFSLGEAFF.